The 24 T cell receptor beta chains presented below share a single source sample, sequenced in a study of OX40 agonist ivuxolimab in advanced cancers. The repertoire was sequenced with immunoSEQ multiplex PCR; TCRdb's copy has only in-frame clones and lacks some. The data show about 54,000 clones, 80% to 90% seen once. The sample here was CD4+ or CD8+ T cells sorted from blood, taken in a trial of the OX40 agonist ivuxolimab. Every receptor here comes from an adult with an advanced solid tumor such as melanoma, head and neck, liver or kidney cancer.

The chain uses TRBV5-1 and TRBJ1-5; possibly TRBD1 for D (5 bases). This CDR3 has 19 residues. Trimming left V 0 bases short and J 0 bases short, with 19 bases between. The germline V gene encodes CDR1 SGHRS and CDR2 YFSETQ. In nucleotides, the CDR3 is TGCGCCAGCAGCTTGGAGGGGCAGGGTGGTTGGTATAGCAATCAGCCCCAGCATTTT. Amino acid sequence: CASSLEGQGGWYSNQPQHF. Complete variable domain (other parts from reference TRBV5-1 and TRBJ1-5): KAGVTQTPRYLIKTRGQQVTLSCSPISGHRSVSWYQQTPGQGLQFLFEYFSETQRNKGNFPGRFSGRQFSNSRSEMNVSTLELGDSALYLCASSLEGQGGWYSNQPQHFGDGTRLSIL.

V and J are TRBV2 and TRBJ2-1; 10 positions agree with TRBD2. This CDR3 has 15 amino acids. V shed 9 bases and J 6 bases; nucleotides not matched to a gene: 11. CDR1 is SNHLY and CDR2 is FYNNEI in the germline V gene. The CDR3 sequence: CASGRERGGFNEQFF. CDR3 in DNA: TGTGCCAGTGGGAGGGAGCGGGGGGGCTTCAATGAGCAGTTCTTC.

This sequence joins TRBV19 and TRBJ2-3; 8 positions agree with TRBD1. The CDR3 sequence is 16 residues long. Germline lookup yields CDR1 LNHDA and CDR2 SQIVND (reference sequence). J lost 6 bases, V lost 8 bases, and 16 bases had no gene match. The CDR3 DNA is TGTGCCAGTTTTGGGAGGACAGGGAGGATGGGGGATACGCAGTATTTT. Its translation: CASFGRTGRMGDTQYF. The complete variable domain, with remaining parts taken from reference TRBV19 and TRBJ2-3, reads DGGITQSPKYLFRKEGQNVTLSCEQNLNHDAMYWYRQDPGQGLRLIYYSQIVNDFQKGDIAEGYSVSREKKESFPLTVTSAQKNPTAFYLCASFGRTGRMGDTQYFGPGTRLTVL.

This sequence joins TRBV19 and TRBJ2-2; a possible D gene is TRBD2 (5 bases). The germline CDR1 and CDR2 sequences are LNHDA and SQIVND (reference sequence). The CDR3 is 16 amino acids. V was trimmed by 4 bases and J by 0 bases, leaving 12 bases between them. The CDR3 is CASSTLREPNTGELFF. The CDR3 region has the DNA TGTGCCAGTAGTACCCTGAGGGAGCCGAACACCGGGGAGCTGTTTTTT. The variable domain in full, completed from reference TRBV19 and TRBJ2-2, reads DGGITQSPKYLFRKEGQNVTLSCEQNLNHDAMYWYRQDPGQGLRLIYYSQIVNDFQKGDIAEGYSVSREKKESFPLTVTSAQKNPTAFYLCASSTLREPNTGELFFGEGSRLTVL.

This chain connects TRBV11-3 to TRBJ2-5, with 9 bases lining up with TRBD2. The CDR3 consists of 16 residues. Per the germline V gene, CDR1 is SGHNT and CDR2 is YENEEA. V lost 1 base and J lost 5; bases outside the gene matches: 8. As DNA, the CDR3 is TGTGCCAGCAGCTTAGTGGCGGGGGGGAATTTGGAGACCCAGTACTTC. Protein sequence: CASSLVAGGNLETQYF.

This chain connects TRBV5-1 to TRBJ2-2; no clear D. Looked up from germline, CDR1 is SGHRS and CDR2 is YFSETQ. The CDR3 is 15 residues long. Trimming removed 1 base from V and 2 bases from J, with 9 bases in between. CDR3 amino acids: CASSLNELNTGELFF. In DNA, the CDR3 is TGCGCCAGCAGCTTGAATGAGCTAAACACCGGGGAGCTGTTTTTT.

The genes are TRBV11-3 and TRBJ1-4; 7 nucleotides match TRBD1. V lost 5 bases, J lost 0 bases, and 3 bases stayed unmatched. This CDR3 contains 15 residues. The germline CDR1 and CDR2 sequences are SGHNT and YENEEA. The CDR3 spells CASSQGQSTNEKLFF. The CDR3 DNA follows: TGTGCCAGCAGCCAGGGACAGTCAACTAATGAAAAACTGTTTTTT.

The CDR3 sequence is CASSSPGGTSTDTQYF. CDR3 nucleotides: TGTGCCAGCAGTTCGCCCGGGGGTACTAGCACAGATACGCAGTATTTT. The genes are TRBV28 and TRBJ2-3; D is possibly TRBD2 (6 bases). Trimming shortened V by 4 bases and J by 0 bases, and 14 bases separated the two germline ends. Looked up from germline, CDR1 is MDHEN and CDR2 is SYDVKM. CDR3 size: 16 residues.

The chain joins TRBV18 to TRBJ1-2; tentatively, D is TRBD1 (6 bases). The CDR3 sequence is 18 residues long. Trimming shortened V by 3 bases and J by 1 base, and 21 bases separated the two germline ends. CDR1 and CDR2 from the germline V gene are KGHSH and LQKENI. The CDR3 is CASSPRTVDFTLNYGYTF. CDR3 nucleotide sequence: TGTGCCAGCTCACCCCGGACAGTAGACTTTACCCTTAACTATGGCTACACCTTC.

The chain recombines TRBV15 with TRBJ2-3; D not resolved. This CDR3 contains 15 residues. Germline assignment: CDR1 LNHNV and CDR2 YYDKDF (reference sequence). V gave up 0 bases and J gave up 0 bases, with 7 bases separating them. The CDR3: CATSRDGLSTDTQYF. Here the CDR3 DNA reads TGTGCCACCAGCAGAGATGGTCTTAGCACAGATACGCAGTATTTT. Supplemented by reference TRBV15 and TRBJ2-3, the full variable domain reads DAMVIQNPRYQVTQFGKPVTLSCSQTLNHNVMYWYQQKSSQAPKLLFHYYDKDFNNEADTPDNFQSRRPNTSFCFLDIRSPGLGDTAMYLCATSRDGLSTDTQYFGPGTRLTVL.

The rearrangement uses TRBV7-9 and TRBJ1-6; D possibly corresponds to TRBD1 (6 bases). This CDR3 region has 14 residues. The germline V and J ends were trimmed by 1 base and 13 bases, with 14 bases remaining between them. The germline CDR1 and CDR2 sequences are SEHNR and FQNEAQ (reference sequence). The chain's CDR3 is CASSLETPRGPLHF. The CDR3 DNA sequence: TGTGCCAGCAGCTTAGAGACCCCCAGGGGTCCCCTCCACTTT.

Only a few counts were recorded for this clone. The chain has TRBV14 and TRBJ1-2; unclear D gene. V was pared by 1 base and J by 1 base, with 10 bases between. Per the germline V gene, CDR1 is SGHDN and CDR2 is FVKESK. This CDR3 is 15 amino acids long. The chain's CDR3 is CASSQATQVNYGYTF. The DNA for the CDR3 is TGTGCCAGCAGCCAAGCGACACAAGTTAACTATGGCTACACCTTC.

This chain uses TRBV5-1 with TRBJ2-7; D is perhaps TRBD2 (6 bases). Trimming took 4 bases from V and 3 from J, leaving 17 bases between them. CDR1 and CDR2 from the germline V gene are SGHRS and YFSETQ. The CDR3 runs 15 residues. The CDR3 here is CASSPGGHPNYEQYF. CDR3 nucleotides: TGCGCCAGCAGCCCCGGGGGTCACCCAAACTACGAGCAGTACTTC.

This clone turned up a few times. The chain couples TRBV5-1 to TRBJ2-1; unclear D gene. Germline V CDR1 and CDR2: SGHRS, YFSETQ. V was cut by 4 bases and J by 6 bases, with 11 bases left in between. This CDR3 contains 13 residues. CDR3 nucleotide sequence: TGCGCCAGCAGCCCCGTGGTCGGCAATGAGCAGTTCTTC. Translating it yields CASSPVVGNEQFF.

The CDR3 region is CASSGAIGSGANVLTF. For the CDR3, the DNA is TGTGCCAGTAGTGGGGCAATAGGCTCTGGGGCCAACGTCCTGACTTTC. The rearrangement joins TRBV19 to TRBJ2-6; weak D call: TRBD1 (5 bases). Germline lookup yields CDR1 LNHDA and CDR2 SQIVND (reference sequence). The CDR3 runs to 16 residues. The V and J ends lost 5 bases and 0 bases respectively, with 11 bases between them.

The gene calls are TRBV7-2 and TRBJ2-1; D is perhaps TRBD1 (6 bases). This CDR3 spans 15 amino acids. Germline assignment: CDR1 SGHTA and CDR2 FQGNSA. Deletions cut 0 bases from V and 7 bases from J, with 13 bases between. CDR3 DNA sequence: TGTGCCAGCAGCTTAGCCGGCAGGGGTGATAATGAGCAGTTCTTC. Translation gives CASSLAGRGDNEQFF.

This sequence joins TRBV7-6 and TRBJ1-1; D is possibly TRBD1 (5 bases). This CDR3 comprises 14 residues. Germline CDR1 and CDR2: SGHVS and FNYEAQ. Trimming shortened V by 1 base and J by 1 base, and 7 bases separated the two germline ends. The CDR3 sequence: CASSLGGGNTEAFF. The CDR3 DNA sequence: TGTGCCAGCAGCTTAGGGGGGGGGAACACTGAAGCTTTCTTT.

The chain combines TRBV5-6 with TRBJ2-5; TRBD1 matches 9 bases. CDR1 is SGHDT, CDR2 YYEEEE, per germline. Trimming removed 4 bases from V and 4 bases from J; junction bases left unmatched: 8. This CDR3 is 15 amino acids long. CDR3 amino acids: CASSNRDREGETQYF. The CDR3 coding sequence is TGTGCCAGCAGCAACCGGGACAGGGAGGGAGAGACCCAGTACTTC.

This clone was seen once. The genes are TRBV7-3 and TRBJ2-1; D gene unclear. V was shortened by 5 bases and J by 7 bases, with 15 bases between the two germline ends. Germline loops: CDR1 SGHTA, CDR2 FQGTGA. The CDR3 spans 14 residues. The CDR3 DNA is TGTGCCAGCAGCCCAGGTCAGGCGAGAAATGAGCAGTTCTTC. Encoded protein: CASSPGQARNEQFF. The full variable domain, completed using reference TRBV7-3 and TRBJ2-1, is GAGVSQTPSNKVTEKGKYVELRCDPISGHTALYWYRQSLGQGPEFLIYFQGTGAADDSGLPNDRFFAVRPEGSVSTLKIQRTERGDSAVYLCASSPGQARNEQFFGPGTRLTVL.

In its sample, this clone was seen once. The CDR3: CASSFDRREAFF. The CDR3 DNA is TGTGCCAGCAGCTTTGATCGCAGGGAAGCTTTCTTT. The rearrangement joins TRBV7-8 to TRBJ1-1; D ambiguous. Germline V CDR1 and CDR2: SGHVS, FQNEAQ. V lost 3 bases to trimming and J lost 8 bases, with 10 bases between them. CDR3 size: 12 residues.

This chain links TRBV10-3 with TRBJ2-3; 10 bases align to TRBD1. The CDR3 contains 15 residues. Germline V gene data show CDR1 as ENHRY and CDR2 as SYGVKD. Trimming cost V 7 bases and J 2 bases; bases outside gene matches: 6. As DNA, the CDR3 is TGTGCCATCAAAGGGACAGGGGACTCCACAGATACGCAGTATTTT. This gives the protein CAIKGTGDSTDTQYF.

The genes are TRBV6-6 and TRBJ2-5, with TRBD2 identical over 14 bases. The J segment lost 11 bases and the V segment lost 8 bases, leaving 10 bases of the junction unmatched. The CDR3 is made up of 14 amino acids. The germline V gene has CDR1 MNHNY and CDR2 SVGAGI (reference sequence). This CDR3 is CASLAGTSGGVQYF. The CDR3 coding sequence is TGTGCCAGCCTCGCGGGGACTAGCGGGGGAGTGCAGTACTTC.

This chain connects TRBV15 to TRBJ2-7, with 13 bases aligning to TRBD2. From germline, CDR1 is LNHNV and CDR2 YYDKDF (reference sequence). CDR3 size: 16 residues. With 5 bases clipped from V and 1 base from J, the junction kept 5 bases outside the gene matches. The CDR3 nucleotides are TGTGCCACCAGCCCATGGGGACTAGCGGGGTCCTACGAGCAGTACTTC. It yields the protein CATSPWGLAGSYEQYF.

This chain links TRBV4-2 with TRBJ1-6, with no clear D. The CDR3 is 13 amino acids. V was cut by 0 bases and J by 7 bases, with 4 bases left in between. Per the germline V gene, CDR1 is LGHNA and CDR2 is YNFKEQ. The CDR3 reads CASSQEGNSPLHF. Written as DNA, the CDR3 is TGTGCCAGCAGCCAAGAGGGGAATTCACCCCTCCACTTT.